This entry lists 4 T cell receptor beta chains sequenced from one sample in a study of blood T cell repertoires in COVID-19. Profiling relied on immunoSEQ multiplex PCR, and the TCRdb table lists in-frame clones only, not all of them. The sample includes 150,000 to 200,000 clones, more than 75% seen only once; the top ten take approximately 7%. The sample taken for sequencing was PBMCs or T cells enriched from blood (not recorded which). The receptors were sampled from a woman between 50 and 59 years old who had recovered from COVID-19.

The chain employs TRBV19 and TRBJ2-1; 9 bases line up with TRBD1. The germline CDR1 and CDR2 sequences are LNHDA and SQIVND (reference sequence). There are 15 residues in the CDR3. Unmatched junction bases numbered 4, after V lost 1 base and J lost 6 bases. CDR3 loop: CASSIAGQGVNEQFF. DNA for the CDR3: TGTGCCAGTAGTATAGCGGGACAGGGAGTCAATGAGCAGTTCTTC.

CDR3 DNA: TGCAGCGCGAATGGACTGGGGAACTATGGCTACACCTTC. This sequence encodes CSANGLGNYGYTF. This rearrangement joins TRBV29-1 to TRBJ1-2, with unresolved D. V was shortened by 7 bases and J by 2 bases, with 14 bases between the two germline ends. This CDR3 spans 13 amino acids. The V gene's germline CDR1 is SQVTM and CDR2 ANQGSEA.

The chain carries TRBV11-1 and TRBJ1-1; tentative D call: TRBD1 (5 bases). CDR1 is SGHAT, CDR2 FQDESV, per germline (reference sequence). The CDR3 has 14 amino acids. Trimming pared 2 bases from V and 0 bases from J, leaving 7 bases between. The CDR3 reads CASSLQDMNTEAFF. As DNA, the CDR3 is TGTGCCAGCAGCTTACAGGACATGAACACTGAAGCTTTCTTT. Together with reference TRBV11-1 and TRBJ1-1, the CDR3 gives the full variable domain: EAEVAQSPRYKITEKSQAVAFWCDPISGHATLYWYRQILGQGPELLVQFQDESVVDDSQLPKDRFSAERLKGVDSTLKIQPAELGDSAMYLCASSLQDMNTEAFFGQGTRLTVV.

The rearrangement uses TRBV25-1 and TRBJ1-6; no firm D call. This CDR3 has 15 amino acids. The V and J ends lost 3 bases and 2 bases respectively, with 8 bases between them. Germline V gene lookup returns CDR1 MGHDK and CDR2 SYGVNS. The CDR3 region has the DNA TGTGCCAGCAGTGAGCACACAGCCTATAATTCACCCCTCCACTTT. Its protein product is CASSEHTAYNSPLHF. The full variable domain, in which reference TRBV25-1 and TRBJ1-6 provide the parts outside the CDR3, is EADIYQTPRYLVIGTGKKITLECSQTMGHDKMYWYQQDPGMELHLIHYSYGVNSTEKGDLSSESTVSRIRTEHFPLTLESARPSHTSQYLCASSEHTAYNSPLHFGNGTRLTVT.